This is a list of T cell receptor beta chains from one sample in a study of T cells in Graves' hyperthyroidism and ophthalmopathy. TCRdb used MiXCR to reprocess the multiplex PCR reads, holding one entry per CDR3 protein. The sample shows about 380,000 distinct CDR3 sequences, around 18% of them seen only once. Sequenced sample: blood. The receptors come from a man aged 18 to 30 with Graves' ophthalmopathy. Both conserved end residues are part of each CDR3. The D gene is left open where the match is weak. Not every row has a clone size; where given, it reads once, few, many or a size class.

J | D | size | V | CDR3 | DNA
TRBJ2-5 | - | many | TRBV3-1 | CASSQTKETQYF | TGTGCCAGCAGCCAAACTAAAGAGACCCAGTACTTC
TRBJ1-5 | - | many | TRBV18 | CASSEQGPSNQPQHF | TGTGCCAGCTCAGAACAGGGCCCTAGCAATCAGCCCCAGCATTTT
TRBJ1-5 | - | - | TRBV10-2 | CASSASERGGNQPQHF | TGCGCCAGCAGTGCGTCCGAGAGAGGGGGCAATCAGCCCCAGCATTTT
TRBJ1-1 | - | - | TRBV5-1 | CASREQMNTEAFF | TGTGCCAGCAGGGAACAAATGAACACTGAAGCTTTCTTT
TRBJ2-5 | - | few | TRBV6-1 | CASTLRQDRETQYF | TGTGCCAGCACTCTAAGACAGGATCGGGAGACCCAGTACTTC
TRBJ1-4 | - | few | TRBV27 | CASSLRGRGEKLFF | TGTGCCAGCAGTTTGAGGGGCCGGGGCGAAAAACTGTTTTTT
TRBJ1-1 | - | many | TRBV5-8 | CASSTGPMNTEAFF | TGTGCCAGCAGCACGGGACCGATGAACACTGAAGCTTTCTTT
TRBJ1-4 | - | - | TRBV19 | CASGRGTNEKLFF | TGTGCCTCAGGGAGAGGTACTAATGAAAAACTGTTTTTT
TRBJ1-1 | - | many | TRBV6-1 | CASSESGGPAFF | TGTGCCAGCAGTGAAAGCGGAGGGCCCGCCTTCTTT
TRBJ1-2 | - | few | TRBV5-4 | CASSSTDGGGYTF | TGTGCCAGCAGCTCGACAGACGGGGGGGGCTACACCTTC
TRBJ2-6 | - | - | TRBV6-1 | CASSEAGGVGANVLTF | TGTGCCAGCAGTGAAGCGGGTGGGGTAGGGGCCAACGTCCTGACTTTC
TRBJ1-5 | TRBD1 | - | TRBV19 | CASSMGQTDQPQHF | TGTGCCAGTAGTATGGGACAGACTGATCAGCCCCAGCATTTT
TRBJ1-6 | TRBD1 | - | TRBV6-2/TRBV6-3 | CASSSQGANNSPLHF | TGTGCCAGCAGTTCACAGGGGGCGAATAATTCACCCCTCCACTTT
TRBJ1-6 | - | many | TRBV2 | CASRPGTWSPLHF | TGTGCCAGCAGACCAGGGACTTGGTCACCCCTCCACTTT
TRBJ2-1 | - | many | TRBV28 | CASSLYRGAPYNEQFF | TGTGCCAGCAGTTTATATCGGGGGGCCCCCTACAATGAGCAGTTCTTC
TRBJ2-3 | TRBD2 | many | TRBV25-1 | CASSVPGTSGGSGTQYF | TGTGCCAGCAGTGTACCCGGGACTAGCGGGGGTTCGGGTACGCAGTATTTT
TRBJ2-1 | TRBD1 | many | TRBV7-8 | CASSPRTGTDSEQFF | TGTGCCAGCAGCCCTAGGACAGGGACAGATAGTGAGCAGTTCTTC
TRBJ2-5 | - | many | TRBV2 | CASKAGGETQYF | TGTGCCAGCAAGGCGGGCGGGGAGACCCAGTACTTC
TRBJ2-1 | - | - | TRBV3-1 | CASSPGGSLIYNEQFF | TGTGCCAGCAGCCCCGGAGGGTCGTTGATTTACAATGAGCAGTTCTTC
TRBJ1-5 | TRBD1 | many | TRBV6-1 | CASSEDTGVGNQPQHF | TGTGCCAGCAGTGAAGATACAGGGGTCGGCAATCAGCCCCAGCATTTT
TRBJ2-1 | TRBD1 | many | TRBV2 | CASSGRQQGNEQFF | TGTGCCAGCAGTGGTAGACAACAGGGGAATGAGCAGTTCTTC
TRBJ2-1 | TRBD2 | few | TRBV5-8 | CASSLARTSGGEYNEQFF | TGTGCCAGCAGCTTGGCCCGAACTAGCGGGGGGGAGTACAATGAGCAGTTCTTC
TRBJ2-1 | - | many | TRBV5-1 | CASSLAGVSSYNEQFF | TGCGCCAGCAGCTTGGCAGGGGTAAGCTCCTACAATGAGCAGTTCTTC
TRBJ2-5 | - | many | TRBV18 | CASSPQQETQYF | TGTGCCAGCTCACCACAACAAGAGACCCAGTACTTC
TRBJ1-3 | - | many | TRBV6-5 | CASSYQGGGNTIYF | TGTGCCAGCAGTTACCAGGGTGGTGGAAACACCATATATTTT
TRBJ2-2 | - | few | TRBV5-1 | CASSPPAGRGTGELFF | TGCGCCAGCAGCCCACCGGCAGGCCGAGGAACCGGGGAGCTGTTTTTT
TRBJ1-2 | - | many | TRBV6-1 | CASSRGKLGGYTF | TGTGCCAGCAGTAGAGGCAAGCTTGGAGGCTACACCTTC
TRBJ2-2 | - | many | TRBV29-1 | CSVASVTGELFF | TGCAGCGTTGCGTCGGTCACCGGGGAGCTGTTTTTT
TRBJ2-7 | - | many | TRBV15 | CATSSPATGFHEQYF | TGTGCCACCAGCAGCCCAGCTACAGGGTTCCACGAGCAGTACTTC
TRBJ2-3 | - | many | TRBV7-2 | CASSIQGGGSTDTQYF | TGTGCCAGCAGCATACAGGGAGGGGGTTCCACAGATACGCAGTATTTT
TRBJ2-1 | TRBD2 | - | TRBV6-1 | CATNIGGALNEQFF | TGTGCCACCAATATCGGGGGGGCATTAAATGAGCAGTTCTTC
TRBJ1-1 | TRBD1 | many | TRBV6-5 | CASSYDRGLAEAFF | TGTGCCAGCAGTTACGATAGGGGGCTGGCTGAAGCTTTCTTT
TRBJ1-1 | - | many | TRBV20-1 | CSARDLSRHDNTEAFF | TGCAGTGCTAGAGATTTGTCGAGGCACGATAACACTGAAGCTTTCTTT
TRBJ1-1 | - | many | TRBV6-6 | CASSYSKIGGNTEAFF | TGTGCCAGCAGTTACTCGAAGATCGGAGGGAACACTGAAGCTTTCTTT
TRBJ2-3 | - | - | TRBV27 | CASRGGQPGTDTQYF | TGTGCCAGCAGGGGGGGACAGCCGGGCACAGATACGCAGTATTTT
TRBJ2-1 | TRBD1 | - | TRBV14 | CASSQGGRTGLNEQFF | TGTGCCAGCAGCCAAGGGGGTCGGACAGGGTTGAATGAGCAGTTCTTC
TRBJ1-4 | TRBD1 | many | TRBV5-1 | CASRLDRVDEKLFF | TGCGCCAGCAGGCTAGACAGGGTGGATGAAAAACTGTTTTTT
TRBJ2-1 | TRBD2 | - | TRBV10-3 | CAISGTTVDEQFF | TGTGCCATCAGCGGGACTACGGTTGATGAGCAGTTCTTC
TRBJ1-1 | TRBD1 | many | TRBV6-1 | CASKTHRGMNTEAFF | TGTGCCAGCAAGACCCACAGGGGGATGAACACTGAAGCTTTCTTT
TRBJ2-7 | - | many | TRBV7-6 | CASSLATGGASSYEQYF | TGTGCCAGCAGCTTAGCTACCGGCGGGGCGAGCTCCTACGAGCAGTACTTC
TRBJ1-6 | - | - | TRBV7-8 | CASSFGRPGTPLHF | TGTGCCAGCAGCTTCGGGAGACCCGGTACACCCCTCCACTTT
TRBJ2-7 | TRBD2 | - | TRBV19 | CASSISLAGGDSYEQYF | TGTGCCAGTAGTATTTCGCTAGCGGGGGGCGATTCCTACGAGCAGTACTTC
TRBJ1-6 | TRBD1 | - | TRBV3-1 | CASSSGQGYNSPLHF | TGTGCCAGCAGCTCGGGACAGGGTTATAATTCACCCCTCCACTTT
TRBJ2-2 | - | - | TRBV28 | CASSFGGKGTGELFF | TGTGCCAGCAGTTTCGGAGGGAAGGGGACCGGGGAGCTGTTTTTT
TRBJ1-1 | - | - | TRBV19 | CASKEQGLNTEAFF | TGTGCCAGCAAGGAACAGGGACTCAACACTGAAGCTTTCTTT
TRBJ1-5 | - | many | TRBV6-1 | CASSSDSYSNQPQHF | TGTGCCAGCAGTTCTGACAGCTATAGCAATCAGCCCCAGCATTTT
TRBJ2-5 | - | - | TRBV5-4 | CASSPNAEGPETQYF | TGTGCCAGCAGCCCAAATGCTGAGGGGCCCGAGACCCAGTACTTC
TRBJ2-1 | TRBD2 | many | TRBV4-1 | CASSHSSGGRGEQFF | TGCGCCAGCAGCCACTCTAGCGGGGGGCGGGGTGAGCAGTTCTTC